A selection of T cell receptor beta chains follows, all from one sample in a study of blood T cell repertoires in COVID-19. Assay used: immunoSEQ multiplex PCR; TCRdb lists only in-frame clones, some missing. The sample has over 85,000 clones, 75% to 90% seen once; the top ten hold about 1.2%. Sequenced input: peripheral blood. These receptors originate from a human donor in a cohort sampled during active COVID-19. CDR3s include the opening cysteine and the closing phenylalanine or tryptophan. Each record gives: J gene, D gene, clone size, V gene, CDR3 DNA, CDR3 protein. D genes are given only for firm matches. Where a row states a size, it is once, few, many or the class of an expanded clone; other rows omit it.

j_call: TRBJ2-7
d_call: NA
clone_size: NA
v_call: TRBV10-2
cdr3_nt: TGCGCCAGCAGTTCCGGGACTTCCTACGAGCAGTACTTC
cdr3_aa: CASSSGTSYEQYF

j_call: TRBJ1-2
d_call: NA
clone_size: NA
v_call: TRBV20-1
cdr3_nt: TGCAGTGCTAGTCCGAACTCCTATGGCTACACCTTC
cdr3_aa: CSASPNSYGYTF

j_call: TRBJ2-4
d_call: NA
clone_size: NA
v_call: TRBV2
cdr3_nt: TGTGCCAGCAGTGAAGGGGAAGAGCGGGTCACCTGCTTC
cdr3_aa: CASSEGEERVTCF

j_call: TRBJ2-7
d_call: TRBD1
clone_size: NA
v_call: TRBV3-1/TRBV3-2
cdr3_nt: TGTGCCAGCAGCCCGACGGACAGGTTGTCCTACGAGCAGTACTTC
cdr3_aa: CASSPTDRLSYEQYF

j_call: TRBJ2-7
d_call: TRBD1
clone_size: NA
v_call: TRBV28
cdr3_nt: TGTGCCAGCAGCCTTTCCGGGACAGGGGCCTACGAGCAGTACTTC
cdr3_aa: CASSLSGTGAYEQYF

j_call: TRBJ2-1
d_call: TRBD2
clone_size: NA
v_call: TRBV9
cdr3_nt: TGTGCCAGCAGCGTAGACGGGACTAGCGGGAACAATGAGCAGTTCTTC
cdr3_aa: CASSVDGTSGNNEQFF

j_call: TRBJ1-2
d_call: TRBD1
clone_size: NA
v_call: TRBV30
cdr3_nt: TGTGCCTGTTCTGGGACAGGAGATATTAACTATGGCTACACCTTC
cdr3_aa: CACSGTGDINYGYTF

j_call: TRBJ1-1
d_call: NA
clone_size: few
v_call: TRBV7-9
cdr3_nt: TGTGCCAGCAGCTTAGTGGCAGGGATGAACACTGAAGCTTTCTTT
cdr3_aa: CASSLVAGMNTEAFF

j_call: TRBJ2-7
d_call: NA
clone_size: NA
v_call: TRBV9
cdr3_nt: TGTGCCAGCAGCGCGGGGAGCTCCTACGAGCAGTACTTC
cdr3_aa: CASSAGSSYEQYF

j_call: TRBJ2-1
d_call: TRBD2
clone_size: NA
v_call: TRBV11-2
cdr3_nt: TGTGCCAGCAGCTTAGAGGGACTAGCGGCAACCTACAATGAGCAGTTCTTC
cdr3_aa: CASSLEGLAATYNEQFF

j_call: TRBJ2-4
d_call: TRBD1
clone_size: NA
v_call: TRBV7-9
cdr3_nt: TGTGCCAGCAGCCTCGGGACAGGAGTAGCCAAAAACATTCAGTACTTC
cdr3_aa: CASSLGTGVAKNIQYF

j_call: TRBJ2-3
d_call: NA
clone_size: NA
v_call: TRBV27
cdr3_nt: TGTGCCAGCGCACAGGAGAGGTCCAGGACAGATACGCAGTATTTT
cdr3_aa: CASAQERSRTDTQYF

j_call: TRBJ1-4
d_call: NA
clone_size: few
v_call: TRBV5-1
cdr3_nt: TGCGCCAGCAGTGGAGGGACTAATGAAAAACTGTTTTTT
cdr3_aa: CASSGGTNEKLFF

j_call: TRBJ1-1
d_call: TRBD1
clone_size: NA
v_call: TRBV6-5
cdr3_nt: TGTGCCAGCAGCTCGGGGACAGGGGTGAACACTGAAGCTTTCTTT
cdr3_aa: CASSSGTGVNTEAFF

j_call: TRBJ2-7
d_call: NA
clone_size: NA
v_call: TRBV19
cdr3_nt: TGTGCCAGTAGCCCAGGGGACCTTCGCTCCTACGAGCAGTACTTC
cdr3_aa: CASSPGDLRSYEQYF

j_call: TRBJ2-5
d_call: NA
clone_size: NA
v_call: TRBV18
cdr3_nt: TGTGCCAGCTCAGCGGGCGGAAGAGAGGAGACCCAGTACTTC
cdr3_aa: CASSAGGREETQYF

j_call: TRBJ2-5
d_call: NA
clone_size: once
v_call: TRBV29-1
cdr3_nt: TGCAGCGCCCTTTTAAACGGTGGTGCCCAGTACTTC
cdr3_aa: CSALLNGGAQYF

j_call: TRBJ2-7
d_call: TRBD2
clone_size: NA
v_call: TRBV5-1
cdr3_nt: TGCGCCAGCCAGAACGGGACTAGCGGGACCTACGAGCAGTACTTC
cdr3_aa: CASQNGTSGTYEQYF

j_call: TRBJ1-1
d_call: NA
clone_size: NA
v_call: TRBV7-3
cdr3_nt: TGTGCCAGCAGCTTAGGACCCGCAGGGTTGGCTGAAGCTTTCTTT
cdr3_aa: CASSLGPAGLAEAFF

j_call: TRBJ2-2
d_call: NA
clone_size: NA
v_call: TRBV3-1/TRBV3-2
cdr3_nt: TGTGCCAGCAGCCAGTCCCTAGACGCCGGGGAGCTGTTTTTT
cdr3_aa: CASSQSLDAGELFF

j_call: TRBJ2-1
d_call: NA
clone_size: NA
v_call: TRBV28
cdr3_nt: TGTGCCAGCAGTTTACAGGGGCATCGAGAGTGGTTCTTC
cdr3_aa: CASSLQGHREWFF

j_call: TRBJ2-2
d_call: TRBD2
clone_size: NA
v_call: TRBV24-1
cdr3_nt: TGTGCCACCGGGAAGCGGGAGAACACCGGGGAGCTGTTTTTT
cdr3_aa: CATGKRENTGELFF